These T cell receptor beta chains were read from a single sample in a study of graft-versus-host responses after intestinal transplantation. The method was immunoSEQ multiplex PCR; TCRdb's version includes in-frame clones alone and lacks a portion of them. The profile shows more than 20,000 clones, 75% to 90% of them singletons. The sequencing used PBMCs, collected roughly 65 days after intestinal transplantation. The receptors originated from a human patient who received an intestinal transplant, so some T cells may come from the graft donor. CDR3s include the opening cysteine and the closing phenylalanine or tryptophan. Each record gives: clone size, J gene, D gene, V gene, CDR3 DNA, CDR3 protein. A D gene is named only where the DNA matches it firmly. Part of the rows lack a size; the others show once, few, many or a class for expanded clones.

>.|TRBJ1-2|.|TRBV14
TGTGCCAGCAGCCAAGTGCGACAGCTCAATAACTATGGCTACACCTTC
CASSQVRQLNNYGYTF
>.|TRBJ1-1|.|TRBV5-5
TGTGCCAGCAGCTACCTGGACAGTGAAGCTTTCTTT
CASSYLDSEAFF
>.|TRBJ1-6|.|TRBV19
TGTGCCAGTAGTATAGATGGGTGGAGTTCACCCCTCCACTTT
CASSIDGWSSPLHF
>.|TRBJ1-4|TRBD1|TRBV2
TGTGCCAGCGATCGGGGTACGGGACAGGGGGACGAAAAACTGTTTTTT
CASDRGTGQGDEKLFF
>.|TRBJ1-1|.|TRBV30
TGTGCCTGGAGTGTAAAGGTCGTGAACACTGAAGCTTTCTTT
CAWSVKVVNTEAFF
>few|TRBJ2-3|TRBD2|TRBV6-6
TGTGCCAGCAGAGCGGGGGCGCTGTCTAGCACAGATACGCAGTATTTT
CASRAGALSSTDTQYF
>once|TRBJ2-7|TRBD1|TRBV11-2
TGTGCCAGCAGCTTATGGACAGGAAATGACGAGCAGTACTTC
CASSLWTGNDEQYF
>.|TRBJ2-7|.|TRBV11-2
TGTGCCAGCAGTTTTGGGGGCATAACCTACGAGCAGTACTTC
CASSFGGITYEQYF
>.|TRBJ1-2|.|TRBV9
TGTGCCAGCAGCCCTACAAGAGGGGCCCTGGACTATGGCTACACCTTC
CASSPTRGALDYGYTF
>.|TRBJ1-2|.|TRBV28
TGTGCCAGCGTCCTGACCGCCGGGACCGACTATGGCTACACCTTC
CASVLTAGTDYGYTF
>.|TRBJ1-2|.|TRBV4-3
TGCGCCAGCAGCCAAGATGCGATAAGGGGGGGGCCTTTCTATGGCTACACCTTC
CASSQDAIRGGPFYGYTF
>.|TRBJ2-7|TRBD1|TRBV27
TGTGCCAGCAGTTTCTATGGACAGGGGTCTTACGAGCAGTACTTC
CASSFYGQGSYEQYF
>.|TRBJ2-1|.|TRBV21-1
TGTGCCAGCAGCAATGGGCTAGCGGTGTACAATGAGCAGTTCTTC
CASSNGLAVYNEQFF
>.|TRBJ2-3|TRBD1|TRBV10-2
TGCGCCAGCAGTTTCGGGACAGGGAACACAGATACGCAGTATTTT
CASSFGTGNTDTQYF
>.|TRBJ2-2|.|TRBV7-2
TGTGCCAGCAGCTTAGCCGGGGAGCTGTTTTTT
CASSLAGELFF
>.|TRBJ2-3|TRBD2|TRBV2
TGTGCCAGCAGTGAAGTTGGGACTAGTGCAGATACGCAGTATTTT
CASSEVGTSADTQYF
>few|TRBJ2-7|.|TRBV11-2
TGTGCCAGCAGCCCCTCGAGGGAGGCCACAAGCGAGCAGTACTTC
CASSPSREATSEQYF
>.|TRBJ1-6|TRBD1|TRBV4-3
TGCGCCAGCAGCCAAGATTGGACAGGGAAGCCCCTCCACTTT
CASSQDWTGKPLHF
>.|TRBJ2-1|.|TRBV18
TGTGCCAGCTCACCAGGGGGCCTTAGGAATGAGCAGTTCTTC
CASSPGGLRNEQFF
>.|TRBJ1-6|TRBD1|TRBV6-5
TGTGCCAGCAGTTACTCATCCCAGGGGGATTCACCCCTCCACTTT
CASSYSSQGDSPLHF
>.|TRBJ1-2|.|TRBV6-5
TGTGCCAGCAGTGAAGAAAGAGCAAACTATGGCTACACCTTC
CASSEERANYGYTF
>.|TRBJ2-3|.|TRBV10-1
TGCGCCAGCAGTGGAGGGGGGACGCAGTATTTT
CASSGGGTQYF
>few|TRBJ1-2|TRBD1|TRBV10-3
TGTGCCATCAGACCCGGACAGGCGAACTATGGCTACACCTTC
CAIRPGQANYGYTF
>.|TRBJ2-7|TRBD1|TRBV2
TGTGCCAGCTTTATCGGGACAGGGCTCTACGAGCAGTACTTC
CASFIGTGLYEQYF
>.|TRBJ2-7|.|TRBV25-1
TGTGCCAGCACCTCCGAGACGGTCTCCTACGAGCAGTACTTC
CASTSETVSYEQYF
>.|TRBJ2-7|.|TRBV11-2
TGTGCCAGCAGCTTCTCCTACGAGCAGTACTTC
CASSFSYEQYF
>once|TRBJ1-1|TRBD1|TRBV5-1
TGCGCCAGCAGCTTGGATGGACAGGGGACGGGCACTGAAGCTTTCTTT
CASSLDGQGTGTEAFF
>.|TRBJ1-2|.|TRBV2
TGTGCCAGCAGTACCACAGGAGGGGGGCTGAATGGCTACACCTTC
CASSTTGGGLNGYTF
>.|TRBJ2-2|.|TRBV2
TGTGCCAGCATAAACCCCGGGGAGCTGTTTTTT
CASINPGELFF
>medium-sized|TRBJ1-3|TRBD1|TRBV4-3
TGCGCCAGCAGCCAAGAGCATGGACAGGGGGTTGGAAACACCATATATTTT
CASSQEHGQGVGNTIYF
>.|TRBJ1-2|.|TRBV6-5
TGTGCCAGCAGTTACTCTCAGACAGTTTATAACTATGGCTACACCTTC
CASSYSQTVYNYGYTF
>.|TRBJ2-4|.|TRBV21-1
TGTGCCAGCAGCAAAGGAAGGGATACCAAAAACATTCAGTACTTC
CASSKGRDTKNIQYF
>.|TRBJ2-7|.|TRBV19
TGTGCCAGTAGTATAGGCACAGGCACTTACGAGCAGTACTTC
CASSIGTGTYEQYF
>.|TRBJ2-1|.|TRBV7-9
TGTGCCAGCAGCCCCTCGGGGGACAATGAGCAGTTCTTC
CASSPSGDNEQFF
>.|TRBJ2-4|.|TRBV5-1
TGCGCCAGCAGCTTGGCCCCAGGGGGGAAGAACATTCAGTACTTC
CASSLAPGGKNIQYF
>.|TRBJ1-2|.|TRBV10-1
TGCGCCAGCAGTCCTTTCGGAGGATCGCGAAAGACCTATGGCTACACCTTC
CASSPFGGSRKTYGYTF
>.|TRBJ2-1|TRBD2|TRBV4-3
TGCGCCAGCAGCCCCGGACGGGGGGGCCCCTCCTACAATGAGCAGTTCTTC
CASSPGRGGPSYNEQFF
>.|TRBJ2-3|TRBD1|TRBV7-9
TGTGCCAGCAGCCGCACTGACAGGGGCAGAACAGATACGCAGTATTTT
CASSRTDRGRTDTQYF
>.|TRBJ2-1|TRBD1|TRBV7-2
TGTGCCAGCAGCTTAGCGAGGAGCCGGCCGGGGACAGAAACTTCCTACAATGAGCAGTTCTTC
CASSLARSRPGTETSYNEQFF
>few|TRBJ2-6|.|TRBV4-3
TGCGCCAGCAGCCAAGATAGAGGTGGCGGGGCCAACGTCCTGACTTTC
CASSQDRGGGANVLTF
>.|TRBJ2-5|.|TRBV20-1
TGCAGTGCTGGGGACCATGAGACCCAGTACTTC
CSAGDHETQYF
>.|TRBJ2-5|.|TRBV11-2
TGTGCCAGCAGCCCTTGGGGGAACAACATCGGGGAGACCCAGTACTTC
CASSPWGNNIGETQYF
>once|TRBJ1-4|TRBD1|TRBV5-6
TGTGCCAGCAGCTTGTGGTCTCAGGGGGGCCCTAATGAAAAACTGTTTTTT
CASSLWSQGGPNEKLFF
>.|TRBJ1-5|.|TRBV19
TGTGCCAGTAGTCAAGGGTTTGGAATTCGTCAGCCCCAGCATTTT
CASSQGFGIRQPQHF
>.|TRBJ2-1|TRBD2|TRBV7-2
TGTGCCAGCAGCTACCAAATTCTAGCGGACTCCTACAATGAGCAGTTCTTC
CASSYQILADSYNEQFF
>few|TRBJ1-2|.|TRBV4-1
TGCGCCAGCAGCCAAGGAGCAGCCTATGGCTACACCTTC
CASSQGAAYGYTF
>.|TRBJ2-7|.|TRBV20-1
TGCAGTGCCATTGAGGGAAACGAGCAGTACTTC
CSAIEGNEQYF
>.|TRBJ2-3|TRBD1|TRBV2
TGTGCCAGCAGTGATCCGGACAGGGTAACAGATACGCAGTATTTT
CASSDPDRVTDTQYF
>.|TRBJ1-5|.|TRBV29-1
TGCAGCCCTTTGTCCCCCCGTGAGCCCCAGCATTTT
CSPLSPREPQHF
>.|TRBJ2-7|TRBD2|TRBV5-4
TGTGCCGGCAGCTTGGGATCTAGCGGGTCCTACGAGCAGTACTTC
CAGSLGSSGSYEQYF
>.|TRBJ1-2|.|TRBV4-1
TGCGCCAGCAGCCAATTACAGGGAGATGGCTACACCTTC
CASSQLQGDGYTF